These 19 T cell receptor beta chains originate from one sample sequenced in a study of cytomegalovirus exposure and HLA in healthy donors (dated by TCRdb to about 2017). Library generation was performed with the immunoSEQ multiplex PCR assay. For the multiplex PCR, a mixture combining 60 forward primers for TCR Vbeta segments and 13 reverse primers for TCR Jbeta segments was used. This is the immuneACCESS table as TCRdb keeps it, with only in-frame sequences that have V and J called. A part of the clones is gone; compared with another copy, unresolved V genes explain less than half, and the rest is unexplained. Across this sample there are more than 250,000 clones, with about 87% seen only once. In total, the top ten clones hold around 2.1% of the sample. Specimen: PBMCs. The receptors were gathered from a woman aged 18-29 years in good health and CMV-seronegative.

The chain carries TRBV12-5 and TRBJ1-6; 9 bases are shared with TRBD1. The germline CDR1 and CDR2 sequences are LGHNT and FRNRAP. Unmatched junction bases numbered 9, after V lost 6 bases and J lost 9 bases. This CDR3 spans 15 amino acids. The CDR3 region is CASGGTGFDISPLHF. As DNA, the CDR3 is TGTGCTAGTGGCGGGACAGGGTTTGATATTTCACCCCTCCACTTT.

The chain combines TRBV5-1 with TRBJ2-7, with TRBD1 matching 8 bases. The CDR3 contains 14 residues. Germline V CDR1 and CDR2: SGHRS, YFSETQ. The ends lost 9 bases at V and 2 bases at J; junction bases unmatched: 10. This CDR3 reads CAIEGQACPYEQYF. The CDR3 DNA sequence: TGCGCCATCGAGGGACAGGCCTGTCCCTACGAGCAGTACTTC.

The chain has TRBV2 and TRBJ1-4; perhaps TRBD1 as D (5 bases). CDR3 length: 16 amino acids. The germline V gene encodes CDR1 SNHLY and CDR2 FYNNEI. Deletions cut 6 bases from V and 8 bases from J, with 22 bases between. CDR3 nucleotide sequence: TGTGCCAGCAGAGATCAAAGGGGTCAGGGTAGGGAAAAACTGTTTTTT. It specifies CASRDQRGQGREKLFF.

This clone is a singleton in its sample. This rearrangement joins TRBV7-9 to TRBJ2-5; tentative D call: TRBD2 (6 bases). The CDR3 totals 15 residues. Germline values: CDR1 SEHNR, CDR2 FQNEAQ (reference sequence). V lost 6 bases and J lost 2, with 16 bases in between. CDR3 nucleotide sequence: TGTGCCAGCAGTCTAGGTACTAGCTCGCAAGAGACCCAGTACTTC. Amino acid sequence: CASSLGTSSQETQYF.

This clone was seen only once. The same CDR3 arises from other DNA sequences in this sample as well. The J gene is TRBJ2-3, the V gene TRBV7-3; D remains unclear. Deletions cut 4 bases from V and 3 bases from J, with 2 bases between. The CDR3 contains 11 residues. Germline V gene sequence: CDR1 SGHTA, CDR2 FQGTGA. CDR3 in amino acids: CASSSTDTQYF. In DNA form, the CDR3 reads TGTGCCAGCAGCTCAACAGATACGCAGTATTTT.

This clone has a handful of counts. This chain connects TRBV7-3 to TRBJ2-1; 7 bases line up with TRBD2. Germline values: CDR1 SGHTA, CDR2 FQGTGA. V gave up 5 bases and J gave up 3 bases; unmatched junction bases: 7. The CDR3 runs to 15 residues. The CDR3 here is CASSLSGEHYNEQFF. CDR3 DNA sequence: TGTGCCAGCAGCCTCAGCGGGGAACACTACAATGAGCAGTTCTTC.

The chain uses TRBV5-8 and TRBJ1-1; D is possibly TRBD1 (5 bases). The CDR3 loop spans 15 amino acids. Germline CDR1 and CDR2: SGHTS and YDEGEE. Trimming left V 4 bases short and J 4 bases short, with 17 bases between. CDR3 region: CASSPDPGMGTEAFF. The CDR3 DNA follows: TGTGCCAGCAGCCCGGACCCAGGGATGGGCACTGAAGCTTTCTTT.

This chain joins TRBV6-1 and TRBJ2-7; 8 bases align to TRBD2. Germline lookup yields CDR1 MNHNS and CDR2 SASEGT. With V trimmed by 6 bases and J by 3 bases, 10 bases remained unmatched. The CDR3 loop spans 15 amino acids. The CDR3 is CASRKEAGGFYEQYF. The DNA of the CDR3 is TGTGCCAGCAGAAAGGAGGCGGGGGGCTTCTACGAGCAGTACTTC.

The chain has TRBV11-2 and TRBJ1-2, with 8 bases fitting TRBD1. Unmatched junction bases numbered 8, after V lost 0 bases and J lost 8 bases. CDR1 is SGHAT, CDR2 FQNNGV, per germline. This CDR3 is 15 amino acids long. The CDR3 region is CASSLDRTGKDGYTF. CDR3 nucleotide sequence: TGTGCCAGCAGCTTAGATCGGACAGGGAAGGACGGCTACACCTTC.

This chain links TRBV7-9 with TRBJ2-7; 12 bases are a match to TRBD2. Trimming removed 6 bases from V and 2 bases from J; junction bases left unmatched: 17. Germline loops: CDR1 SEHNR, CDR2 FQNEAQ (reference sequence). CDR3 length equals 19 residues. CDR3 protein: CASSFFRTSGAENPYEQYF. The CDR3 nucleotides read TGTGCCAGCAGTTTTTTCCGGACTAGCGGGGCCGAAAATCCCTACGAGCAGTACTTC. Complete variable domain (other parts from reference TRBV7-9 and TRBJ2-7): DTGVSQNPRHKITKRGQNVTFRCDPISEHNRLYWYRQTLGQGPEFLTYFQNEAQLEKSRLLSDRFSAERPKGSFSTLEIQRTEQGDSAMYLCASSFFRTSGAENPYEQYFGPGTRLTVT.

In its sample, this clone was seen a few times. The genes are TRBV2 and TRBJ2-7, with TRBD2 matching over 7 bases. Germline V gives CDR1 SNHLY, CDR2 FYNNEI. V lost 4 bases, J lost 2 bases, and 8 bases stayed unmatched. This CDR3 spans 15 amino acids. The CDR3 DNA reads as TGTGCCAGCAGTGGAACTTCGGCGGGGGCCTACGAGCAGTACTTC. Protein sequence: CASSGTSAGAYEQYF.

This clone appeared a single time. The gene calls are TRBV15 and TRBJ1-4; 7 bases match TRBD1. This CDR3 has 15 amino acids. The V and J ends lost 1 base and 7 bases, in that order; junction bases with no gene match: 6. CDR1 is LNHNV, CDR2 YYDKDF, per germline (reference sequence). The CDR3 is CATSRVDRDSEKLFF. DNA for the CDR3: TGTGCCACCAGCAGAGTCGACAGGGATAGTGAAAAACTGTTTTTT.

V is TRBV19 and J is TRBJ1-6; 7 bases align to TRBD1. V gave up 4 bases and J gave up 9 bases; unmatched junction bases: 6. The CDR3 consists of 14 residues. Germline CDR1 LNHDA, CDR2 SQIVND (reference sequence). The DNA for the CDR3 is TGTGCCAGTAGTACCCGACAGGGCTCTTCACCCCTCCACTTT. Translated: CASSTRQGSSPLHF. The full variable domain, with the rest looked up from reference TRBV19 and TRBJ1-6, is DGGITQSPKYLFRKEGQNVTLSCEQNLNHDAMYWYRQDPGQGLRLIYYSQIVNDFQKGDIAEGYSVSREKKESFPLTVTSAQKNPTAFYLCASSTRQGSSPLHFGNGTRLTVT.

V usage is TRBV2 and J usage is TRBJ1-4; 8 bases line up with TRBD1. Trimming took 7 bases from V and 8 from J; bases not matched to a gene: 6. There are 13 residues in the CDR3. Germline V gene sequence: CDR1 SNHLY, CDR2 FYNNEI. The CDR3 sequence is CASTDRGKEKLFF. The CDR3 nucleotides read TGTGCCAGCACAGACAGGGGTAAAGAAAAACTGTTTTTT. The full variable domain, in which reference TRBV2 and TRBJ1-4 provide the parts outside the CDR3, is EPEVTQTPSHQVTQMGQEVILRCVPISNHLYFYWYRQILGQKVEFLVSFYNNEISEKSEIFDDQFSVERPDGSNFTLKIRSTKLEDSAMYFCASTDRGKEKLFFGSGTQLSVL.

This clone turned up a few times. The gene calls are TRBV18 and TRBJ1-2; possibly TRBD1 for D (5 bases). Germline values: CDR1 KGHSH, CDR2 LQKENI. The CDR3 loop spans 15 amino acids. V dropped 5 bases and J dropped 3 bases, with 16 bases sitting between them. CDR3 nucleotide sequence: TGTGCCAGCTCATCCGGCAGGGTGATCGACTATGGCTACACCTTC. As protein: CASSSGRVIDYGYTF.

The gene calls are TRBV2 and TRBJ2-1; D perhaps matches TRBD2 (6 bases). Germline V gene lookup returns CDR1 SNHLY and CDR2 FYNNEI. The length of the CDR3 is 14 residues. Deletions cut 2 bases from V and 7 bases from J, with 12 bases between. CDR3 protein: CASSEREGRNEQFF. The CDR3 nucleotides read TGTGCCAGCAGTGAAAGGGAAGGGAGGAATGAGCAGTTCTTC.

The chain employs TRBV7-3 and TRBJ1-2; D may be TRBD1 (5 bases). The CDR3 is made up of 12 amino acids. Trimming cost V 7 bases and J 8 bases, with 14 bases left between them. Germline values: CDR1 SGHTA, CDR2 FQGTGA. The CDR3 protein is CASIASGDGYTF. The CDR3 DNA follows: TGTGCCAGCATCGCCTCGGGGGACGGCTACACCTTC.

V is TRBV6-5 and J is TRBJ1-6; TRBD1 matches at 7 bases. V dropped 2 bases and J dropped 10; count of bases not matched to a gene: 8. Germline V gene sequence: CDR1 MNHEY, CDR2 SVGAGI. The CDR3 has 15 amino acids. Written as DNA, the CDR3 is TGTGCCAGCAGTTACACTGTACAGGGGCCCTCACCCCTCCACTTT. Translated, it gives CASSYTVQGPSPLHF.

This rearrangement joins TRBV7-2 to TRBJ2-3, with 9 bases identical to TRBD2. The V gene end was trimmed by 3 bases and the J gene end by 5 bases; junction bases not matched to a gene: 6. This CDR3 contains 15 residues. Germline-derived CDR1 and CDR2 are SGHTA and FQGNSA. Written as DNA, the CDR3 is TGTGCCAGCAGCTTGAAGGCGGGGGGGCTAGATACGCAGTATTTT. Translation: CASSLKAGGLDTQYF.